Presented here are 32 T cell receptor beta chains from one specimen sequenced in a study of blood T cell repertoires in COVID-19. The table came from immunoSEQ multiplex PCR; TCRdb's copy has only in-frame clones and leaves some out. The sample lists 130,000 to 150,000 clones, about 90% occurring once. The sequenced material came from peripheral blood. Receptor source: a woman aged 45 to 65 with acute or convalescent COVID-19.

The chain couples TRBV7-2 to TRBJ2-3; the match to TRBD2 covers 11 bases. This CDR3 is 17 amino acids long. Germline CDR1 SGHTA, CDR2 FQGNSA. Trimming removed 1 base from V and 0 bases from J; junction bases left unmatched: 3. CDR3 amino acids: CASSLGLAGLSTDTQYF. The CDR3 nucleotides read TGTGCCAGCAGCTTAGGACTAGCGGGGCTTAGCACAGATACGCAGTATTTT.

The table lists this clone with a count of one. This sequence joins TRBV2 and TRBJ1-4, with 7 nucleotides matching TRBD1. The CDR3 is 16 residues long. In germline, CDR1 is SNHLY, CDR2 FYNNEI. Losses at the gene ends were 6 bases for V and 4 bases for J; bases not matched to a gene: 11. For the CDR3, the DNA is TGTGCCAGCAGGTCCCGGGACAGCTCGTATAATGAAAAACTGTTTTTT. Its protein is CASRSRDSSYNEKLFF.

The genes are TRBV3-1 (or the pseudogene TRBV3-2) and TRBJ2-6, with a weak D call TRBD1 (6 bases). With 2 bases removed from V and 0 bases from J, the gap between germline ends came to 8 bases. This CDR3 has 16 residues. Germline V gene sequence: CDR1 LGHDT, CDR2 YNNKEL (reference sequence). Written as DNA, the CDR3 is TGTGCCAGCAGCCAACCACAGGGCTCTGGGGCCAACGTCCTGACTTTC. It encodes CASSQPQGSGANVLTF.

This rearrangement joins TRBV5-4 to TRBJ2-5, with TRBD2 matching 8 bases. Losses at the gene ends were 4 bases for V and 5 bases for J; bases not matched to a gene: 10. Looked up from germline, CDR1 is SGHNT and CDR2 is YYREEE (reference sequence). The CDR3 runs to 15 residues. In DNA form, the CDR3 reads TGTGCCAGCAGCACGCCGATAGCGGGGCGGGAGACCCAGTACTTC. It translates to CASSTPIAGRETQYF.

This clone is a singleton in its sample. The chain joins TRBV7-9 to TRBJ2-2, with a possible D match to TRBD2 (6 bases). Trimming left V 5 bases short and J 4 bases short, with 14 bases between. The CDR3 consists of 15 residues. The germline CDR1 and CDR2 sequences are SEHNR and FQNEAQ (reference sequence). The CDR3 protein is CASSAYGTVTGELFF. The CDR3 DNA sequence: TGTGCCAGCAGCGCGTACGGGACTGTCACCGGGGAGCTGTTTTTT.

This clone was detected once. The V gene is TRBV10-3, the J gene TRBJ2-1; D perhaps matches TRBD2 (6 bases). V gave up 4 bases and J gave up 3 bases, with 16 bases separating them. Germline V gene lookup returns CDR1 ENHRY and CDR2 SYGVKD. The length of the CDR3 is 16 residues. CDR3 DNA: TGTGCCATCAGTGCGGCGACGGGAGACAACTACAATGAGCAGTTCTTC. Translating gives CAISAATGDNYNEQFF.

The CDR3 loop reads CASSLETGTGSYEQYF. In DNA, the CDR3 is TGTGCCAGTAGTTTGGAAACCGGGACAGGGTCCTACGAGCAGTACTTC. V gene TRBV19 combines with J gene TRBJ2-7; 9 nucleotides match TRBD1. Unmatched junction bases numbered 9, after V lost 5 bases and J lost 1 base. Germline CDR1 and CDR2: LNHDA and SQIVND (reference sequence). This CDR3 is 16 amino acids long.

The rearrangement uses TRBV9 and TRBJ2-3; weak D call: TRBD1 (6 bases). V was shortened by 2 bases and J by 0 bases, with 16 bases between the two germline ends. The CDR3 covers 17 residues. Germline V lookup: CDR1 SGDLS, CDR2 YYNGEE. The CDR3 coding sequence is TGTGCCAGCAGCGTCACAGGGCGCCACCCTAGCACAGATACGCAGTATTTT. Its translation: CASSVTGRHPSTDTQYF.

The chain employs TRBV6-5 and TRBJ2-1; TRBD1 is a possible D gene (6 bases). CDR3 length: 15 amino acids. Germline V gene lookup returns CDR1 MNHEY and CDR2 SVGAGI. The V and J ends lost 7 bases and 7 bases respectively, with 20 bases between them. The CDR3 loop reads CASISAGAGPNEQFF. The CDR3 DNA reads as TGTGCCAGCATTTCGGCAGGGGCAGGGCCGAATGAGCAGTTCTTC.

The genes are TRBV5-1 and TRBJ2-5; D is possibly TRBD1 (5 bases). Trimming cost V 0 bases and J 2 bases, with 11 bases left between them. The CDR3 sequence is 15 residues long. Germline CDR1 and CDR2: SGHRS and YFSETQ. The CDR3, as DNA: TGCGCCAGCAGCTTGGCGCAGGGTTTGCAAGAGACCCAGTACTTC. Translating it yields CASSLAQGLQETQYF.

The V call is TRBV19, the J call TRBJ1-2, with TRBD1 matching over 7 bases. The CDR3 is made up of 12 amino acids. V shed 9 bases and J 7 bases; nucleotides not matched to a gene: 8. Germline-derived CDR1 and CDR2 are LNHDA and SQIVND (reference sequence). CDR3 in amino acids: CASATGAGGYTF. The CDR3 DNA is TGTGCCAGCGCCACAGGGGCTGGTGGCTACACCTTC. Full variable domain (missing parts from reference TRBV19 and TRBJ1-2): DGGITQSPKYLFRKEGQNVTLSCEQNLNHDAMYWYRQDPGQGLRLIYYSQIVNDFQKGDIAEGYSVSREKKESFPLTVTSAQKNPTAFYLCASATGAGGYTFGSGTRLTVV.

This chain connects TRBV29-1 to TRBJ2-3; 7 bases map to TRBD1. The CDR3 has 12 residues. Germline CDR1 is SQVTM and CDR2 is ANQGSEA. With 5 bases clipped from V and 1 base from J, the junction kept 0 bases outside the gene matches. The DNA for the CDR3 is TGCAGCGTTCAGGGGGGCACAGATACGCAGTATTTT. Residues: CSVQGGTDTQYF.

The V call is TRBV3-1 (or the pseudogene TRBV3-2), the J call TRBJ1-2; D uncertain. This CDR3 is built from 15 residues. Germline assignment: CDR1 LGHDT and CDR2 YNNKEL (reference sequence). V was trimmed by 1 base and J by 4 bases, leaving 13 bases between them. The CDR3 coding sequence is TGTGCCAGCAGCCAAGTTCTGCGACATGGCTATGGCTACACCTTC. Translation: CASSQVLRHGYGYTF.

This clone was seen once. The CDR3 bases are TGTGCCAGTATACTAGCGGGGGGGCACACCGGGGAGCTGTTTTTT. Encoded protein: CASILAGGHTGELFF. The chain combines TRBV28 with TRBJ2-2, with 13 bases aligning to TRBD2. The CDR3 extends over 15 amino acids. Trimming took 9 bases from V and 3 from J; bases not matched to a gene: 4. The V gene's germline CDR1 is MDHEN and CDR2 SYDVKM.

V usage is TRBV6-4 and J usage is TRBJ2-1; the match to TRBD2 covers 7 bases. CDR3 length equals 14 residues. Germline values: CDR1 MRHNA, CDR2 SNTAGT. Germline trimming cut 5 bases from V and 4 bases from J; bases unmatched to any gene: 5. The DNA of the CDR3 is TGTGCCAGCAGTCTGGGGGGGGAATACAATGAGCAGTTCTTC. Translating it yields CASSLGGEYNEQFF.

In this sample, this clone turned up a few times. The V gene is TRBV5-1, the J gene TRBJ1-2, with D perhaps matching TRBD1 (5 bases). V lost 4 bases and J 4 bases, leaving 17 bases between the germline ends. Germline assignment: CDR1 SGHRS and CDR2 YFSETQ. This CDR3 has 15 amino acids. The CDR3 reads CASSPGLPEGYGYTF. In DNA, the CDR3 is TGCGCCAGCAGCCCGGGACTTCCCGAAGGCTATGGCTACACCTTC.

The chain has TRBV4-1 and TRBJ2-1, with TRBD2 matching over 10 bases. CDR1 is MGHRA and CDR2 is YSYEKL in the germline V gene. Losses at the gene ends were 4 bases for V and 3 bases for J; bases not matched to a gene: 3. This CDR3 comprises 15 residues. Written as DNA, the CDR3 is TGCGCCAGCAGCCCTACTAGCGGGGACTACAATGAGCAGTTCTTC. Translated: CASSPTSGDYNEQFF.

In DNA form, the CDR3 reads TGTGCCAGCAGTTACACCCTAACTAGCGGATACGAGCAGTACTTC. Translation gives CASSYTLTSGYEQYF. The chain combines TRBV6-5 with TRBJ2-7; 8 bases agree with TRBD2. Unmatched junction bases numbered 7, after V lost 2 bases and J lost 4 bases. The CDR3 has 15 amino acids. The germline CDR1 and CDR2 sequences are MNHEY and SVGAGI.

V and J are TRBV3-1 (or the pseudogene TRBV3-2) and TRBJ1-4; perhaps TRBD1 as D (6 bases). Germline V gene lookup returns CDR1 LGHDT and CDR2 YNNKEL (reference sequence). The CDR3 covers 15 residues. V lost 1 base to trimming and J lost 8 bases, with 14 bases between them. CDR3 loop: CASSQVGGIGEKLFF. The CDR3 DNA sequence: TGTGCCAGCAGCCAAGTAGGGGGAATAGGCGAAAAACTGTTTTTT.

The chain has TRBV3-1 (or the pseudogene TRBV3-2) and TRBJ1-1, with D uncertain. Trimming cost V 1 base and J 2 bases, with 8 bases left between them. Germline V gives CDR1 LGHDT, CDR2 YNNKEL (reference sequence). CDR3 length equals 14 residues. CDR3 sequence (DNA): TGTGCCAGCAGCCAAGCCAGCGCAAACACTGAAGCTTTCTTT. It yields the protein CASSQASANTEAFF.

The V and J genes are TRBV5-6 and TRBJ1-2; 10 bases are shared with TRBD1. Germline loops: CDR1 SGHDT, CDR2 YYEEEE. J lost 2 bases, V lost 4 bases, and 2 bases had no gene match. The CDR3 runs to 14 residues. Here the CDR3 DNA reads TGTGCCAGCAGCCCGGGACAGGGGAACTATGGCTACACCTTC. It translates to CASSPGQGNYGYTF.

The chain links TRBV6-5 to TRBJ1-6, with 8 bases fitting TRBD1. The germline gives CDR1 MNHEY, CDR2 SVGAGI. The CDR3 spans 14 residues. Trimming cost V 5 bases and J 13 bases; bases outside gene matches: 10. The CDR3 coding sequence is TGTGCCAGCAGTCATGACAGGGGCCATGTTCCCCTCCACTTT. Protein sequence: CASSHDRGHVPLHF.

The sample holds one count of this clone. The CDR3 is CASSLQGGPQHF. The CDR3 DNA reads TGTGCCAGCAGTCTCCAAGGGGGGCCCCAGCATTTT. V is TRBV2 and J is TRBJ1-5, with D possibly TRBD1 on 6 matching bases. The CDR3 consists of 12 residues. Between the trimmed V and J ends, which lost 5 bases and 9 bases, there was a span of 11 bases. Germline lookup yields CDR1 SNHLY and CDR2 FYNNEI.

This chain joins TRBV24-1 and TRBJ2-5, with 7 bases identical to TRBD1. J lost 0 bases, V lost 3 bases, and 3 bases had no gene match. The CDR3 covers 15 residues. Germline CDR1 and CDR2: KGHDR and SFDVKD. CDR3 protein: CATSDGDRDQETQYF. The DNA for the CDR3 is TGTGCCACCAGTGATGGAGACAGGGACCAAGAGACCCAGTACTTC.

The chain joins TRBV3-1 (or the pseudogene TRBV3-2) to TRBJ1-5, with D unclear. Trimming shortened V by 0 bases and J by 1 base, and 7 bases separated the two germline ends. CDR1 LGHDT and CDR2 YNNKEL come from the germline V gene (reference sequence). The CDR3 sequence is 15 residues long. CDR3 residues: CASSQDWQSNQPQHF. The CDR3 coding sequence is TGTGCCAGCAGCCAAGACTGGCAGAGCAATCAGCCCCAGCATTTT.

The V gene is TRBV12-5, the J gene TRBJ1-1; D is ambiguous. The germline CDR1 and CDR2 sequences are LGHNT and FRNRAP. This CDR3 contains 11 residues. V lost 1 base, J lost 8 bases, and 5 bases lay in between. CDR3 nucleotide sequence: TGTGCTAGTGGTTTGGGACTGGAAGCTTTCTTT. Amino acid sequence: CASGLGLEAFF.

Here the CDR3 reads CASSLTDHYGYTF. The CDR3, as DNA: TGTGCCAGCAGCTTGACAGATCACTATGGCTACACCTTC. The chain links TRBV5-5 to TRBJ1-2; D gene unclear. Trimming shortened V by 1 base and J by 3 bases, and 7 bases separated the two germline ends. The germline CDR1 and CDR2 sequences are SGHKS and YYEKEE (reference sequence). The length of the CDR3 is 13 residues. Full variable domain (missing parts from reference TRBV5-5 and TRBJ1-2): DAGVTQSPTHLIKTRGQQVTLRCSPISGHKSVSWYQQVLGQGPQFIFQYYEKEERGRGNFPDRFSARQFPNYSSELNVNALLLGDSALYLCASSLTDHYGYTFGSGTRLTVV.

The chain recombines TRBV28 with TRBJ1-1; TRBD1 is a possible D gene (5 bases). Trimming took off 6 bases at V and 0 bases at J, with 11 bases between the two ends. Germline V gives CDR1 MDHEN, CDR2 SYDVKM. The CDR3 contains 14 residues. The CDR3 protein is CASSQDSLNTEAFF. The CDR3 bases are TGTGCCAGCAGCCAAGACAGTTTGAACACTGAAGCTTTCTTT.

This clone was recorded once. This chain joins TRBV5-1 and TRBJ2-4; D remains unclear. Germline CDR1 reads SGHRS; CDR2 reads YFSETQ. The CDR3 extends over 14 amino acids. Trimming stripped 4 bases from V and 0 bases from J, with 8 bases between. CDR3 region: CASSPYLAKNIQYF. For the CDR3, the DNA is TGCGCCAGCAGCCCCTACTTAGCCAAAAACATTCAGTACTTC.

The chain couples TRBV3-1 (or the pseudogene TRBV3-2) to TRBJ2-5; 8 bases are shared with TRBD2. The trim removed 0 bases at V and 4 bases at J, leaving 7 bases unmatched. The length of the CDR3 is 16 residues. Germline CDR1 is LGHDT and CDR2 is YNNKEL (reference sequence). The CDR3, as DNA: TGTGCCAGCAGCCAAGACCCCGGGAGGGCCGGAGAGACCCAGTACTTC. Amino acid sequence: CASSQDPGRAGETQYF.

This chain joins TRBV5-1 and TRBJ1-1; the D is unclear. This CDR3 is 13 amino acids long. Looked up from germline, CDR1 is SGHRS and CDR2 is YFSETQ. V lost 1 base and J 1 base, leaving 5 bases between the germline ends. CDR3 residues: CASSLQKNTEAFF. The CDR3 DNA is TGCGCCAGCAGCTTGCAGAAGAACACTGAAGCTTTCTTT.

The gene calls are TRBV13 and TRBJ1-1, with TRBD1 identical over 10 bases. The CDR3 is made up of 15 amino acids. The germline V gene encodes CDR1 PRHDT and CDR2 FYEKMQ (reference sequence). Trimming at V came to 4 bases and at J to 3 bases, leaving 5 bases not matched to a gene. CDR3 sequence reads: CASSSLGQGDTEAFF. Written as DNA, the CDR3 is TGTGCCAGCAGCTCACTCGGACAGGGGGACACTGAAGCTTTCTTT.